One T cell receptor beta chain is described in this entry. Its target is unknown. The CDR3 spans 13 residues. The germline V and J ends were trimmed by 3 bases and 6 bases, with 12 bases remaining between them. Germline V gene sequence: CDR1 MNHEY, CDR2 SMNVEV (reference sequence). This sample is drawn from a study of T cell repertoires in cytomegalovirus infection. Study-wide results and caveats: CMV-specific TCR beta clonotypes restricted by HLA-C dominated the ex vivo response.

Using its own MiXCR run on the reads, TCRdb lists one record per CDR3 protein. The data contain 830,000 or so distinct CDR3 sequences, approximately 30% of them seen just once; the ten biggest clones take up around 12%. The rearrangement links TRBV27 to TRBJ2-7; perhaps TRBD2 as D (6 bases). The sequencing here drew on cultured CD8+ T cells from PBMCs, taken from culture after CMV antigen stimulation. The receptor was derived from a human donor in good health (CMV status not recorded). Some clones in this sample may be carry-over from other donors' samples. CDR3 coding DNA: TGTGCCAGCAGTTTTCGGGGGAGCGGCGAGCAGTACTTC. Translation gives CASSFRGSGEQYF.